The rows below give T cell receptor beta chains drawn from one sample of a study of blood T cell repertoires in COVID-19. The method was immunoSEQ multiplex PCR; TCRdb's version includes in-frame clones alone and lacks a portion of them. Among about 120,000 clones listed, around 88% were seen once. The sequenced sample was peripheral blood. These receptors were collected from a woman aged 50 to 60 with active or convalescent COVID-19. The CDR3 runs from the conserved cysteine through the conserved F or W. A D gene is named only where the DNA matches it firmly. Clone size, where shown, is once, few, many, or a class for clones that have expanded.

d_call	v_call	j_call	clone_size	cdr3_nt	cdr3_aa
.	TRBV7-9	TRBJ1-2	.	TGTGCCAGCAGCCCAGCGGGGGACTATGGCTACACCTTC	CASSPAGDYGYTF
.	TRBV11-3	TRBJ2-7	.	TGTGCCAGCAGCTTACAGGGGTCCTACGAGCAGTACTTC	CASSLQGSYEQYF
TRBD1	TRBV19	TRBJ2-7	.	TGTGCCAGTAGTATCTCGGGACAGGGGCTCTACGAGCAGTACTTC	CASSISGQGLYEQYF
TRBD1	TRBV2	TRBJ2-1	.	TGTGCCGTACGTCTCAGGGACAGGGGCTACAATGAGCAGTTCTTC	CAVRLRDRGYNEQFF
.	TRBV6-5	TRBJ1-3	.	TGTGCCAGCAGAGAGAGGGGGACTGGAAACACCATATATTTT	CASRERGTGNTIYF
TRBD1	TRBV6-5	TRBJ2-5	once	TGTGCCAGTACCCCACAGGGGGGTGGCGGGGAGACCCAGTACTTC	CASTPQGGGGETQYF
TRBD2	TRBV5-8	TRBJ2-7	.	TGTGCCAGCAGGTTGACTAGCTCCGAGCAGTACTTC	CASRLTSSEQYF
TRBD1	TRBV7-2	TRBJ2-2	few	TGTGCCAGCAGCTTAGGGACAGGCTACTTCACCGGGGAGCTGTTTTTT	CASSLGTGYFTGELFF
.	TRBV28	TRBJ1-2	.	TGTGCCAGCAGACTACAGGGAGCTAACTATGGCTACACCTTC	CASRLQGANYGYTF
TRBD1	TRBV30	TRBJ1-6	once	TGTGCCTGGAGTGATGGGACAGACAATTCACCCCTCCACTTT	CAWSDGTDNSPLHF
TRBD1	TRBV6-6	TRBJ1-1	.	TGTGCCAGCAGGGACCAAAGGGGGCTTGGAAACACTGAAGCTTTCTTT	CASRDQRGLGNTEAFF
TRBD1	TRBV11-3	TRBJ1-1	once	TGTGCCAGCAGCTTAGATCGGGAGGACAGGGGAGGTATGAACACTGAAGCTTTCTTT	CASSLDREDRGGMNTEAFF
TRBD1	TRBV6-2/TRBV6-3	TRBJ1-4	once	TGTGCCAGCAGTTTCGGGACAGGGAATGAAAAACTGTTTTTT	CASSFGTGNEKLFF
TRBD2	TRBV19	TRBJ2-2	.	TGTGCCAGTAGTATAAGAATCCTAGCGGGAGATTATATAATCAGGGAGCTGTTTTTT	CASSIRILAGDYIIRELFF
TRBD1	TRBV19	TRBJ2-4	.	TGTGCCAGTCAGGACAGGGGGTTAGGAAACATTCAGTACTTC	CASQDRGLGNIQYF
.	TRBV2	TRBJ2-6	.	TGTGCCAGCATCCGGGAAAAAAGCTCTGGGGCCAACGTCCTGACTTTC	CASIREKSSGANVLTF
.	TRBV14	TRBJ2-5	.	TGTGCCAGCAGCCAAGCCAGGGTGGAGACCCAGTACTTC	CASSQARVETQYF
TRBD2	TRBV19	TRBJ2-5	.	TGTGCCAGCGCGACTAGCGGGAGGGCTGAGACCCAGTACTTC	CASATSGRAETQYF
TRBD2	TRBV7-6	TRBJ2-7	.	TGTGCCAGCAGCTATGGGCCGGTGGGACTAGCTTCGAACGAGCAGTACTTC	CASSYGPVGLASNEQYF
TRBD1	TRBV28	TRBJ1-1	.	TGTGCCAGCAGTCCCGGACAGGGCGCTACCCTTGAAGCTTTCTTT	CASSPGQGATLEAFF
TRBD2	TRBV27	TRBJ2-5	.	TGTGCCAGCAGTACCCTTAGCGGGAGTGTCGAGACCCAGTACTTC	CASSTLSGSVETQYF
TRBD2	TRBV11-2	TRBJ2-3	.	TGTGCCAGCAGCTTTCCGAGCGGGACTGGGGCAGATACGCAGTATTTT	CASSFPSGTGADTQYF
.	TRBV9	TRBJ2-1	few	TGTGCCAGCAGCGTAAATAAGTGGGAGAACTACAATGAGCAGTTCTTC	CASSVNKWENYNEQFF
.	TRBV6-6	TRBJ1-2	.	TGTGCCAGCAGTCAAACAGGGTTTAACTATGGCTACACCTTC	CASSQTGFNYGYTF
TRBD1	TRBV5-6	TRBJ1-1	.	TGTGCCAGCAGCCGGACAGGGGCTGGTGGCACTGAAGCTTTCTTT	CASSRTGAGGTEAFF
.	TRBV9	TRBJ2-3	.	TGTGCCAGCAGCTTTCGACAGGTCGGGCTAACCACAGATACGCAGTATTTT	CASSFRQVGLTTDTQYF
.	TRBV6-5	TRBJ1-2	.	TGTGCCAGCAGTTTAGGACAGCCATACTATGGCTACACCTTC	CASSLGQPYYGYTF
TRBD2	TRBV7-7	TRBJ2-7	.	TGTGCTAGCAGCCCCGGGACTAGCGGGCAAGACCTTACCTACGAGCAGTACTTC	CASSPGTSGQDLTYEQYF
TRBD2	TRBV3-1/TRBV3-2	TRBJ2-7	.	TGTGCCAGCAGCCAAAATAGCGGGCCCTACGAGCAGTACTTC	CASSQNSGPYEQYF
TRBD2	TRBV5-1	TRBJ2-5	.	TGCGCCAGCAGCTTCTCGGGAGGGCCGAGGGAGACCCAGTACTTC	CASSFSGGPRETQYF
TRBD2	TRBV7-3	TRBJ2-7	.	TGTGCCAGCAGCCCTCAAGGGACGGGGGGGGCCCCGCAGTACTTC	CASSPQGTGGAPQYF
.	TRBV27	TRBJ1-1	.	TGTGCCAGCAGTTTCGGCCCAGGGGTCACTGAAGCTTTCTTT	CASSFGPGVTEAFF
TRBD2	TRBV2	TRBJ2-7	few	TGTGCCAGCAGTGAAGGGACTAGCGTCTACGAGCAGTACTTC	CASSEGTSVYEQYF
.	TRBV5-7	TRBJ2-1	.	TGTGCCAGCAGCTCGATGGGCAGGCCCCCCTACAATGAGCAGTTCTTC	CASSSMGRPPYNEQFF
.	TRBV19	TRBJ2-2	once	TGTGCCAGTAGTATCGGGACACGTAACACCGGGGAGCTGTTTTTT	CASSIGTRNTGELFF
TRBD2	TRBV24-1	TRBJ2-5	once	TGTGCCACCAGTGATAGGACTAGGGAAGAGACCCAGTACTTC	CATSDRTREETQYF
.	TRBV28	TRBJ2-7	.	TGTGCCAGCAGTTCGGGGAGGGAGCAGTACTTC	CASSSGREQYF
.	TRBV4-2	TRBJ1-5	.	TGTGCCAGCAGCCGGTCAGGGGATAGCAATCAGCCCCAGCATTTT	CASSRSGDSNQPQHF
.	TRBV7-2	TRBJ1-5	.	TGTGCCAGCAGCTCATATGCTACGGATCAGCCCCAGCATTTT	CASSSYATDQPQHF
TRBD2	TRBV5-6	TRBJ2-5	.	TGTGCCAGCAGCTCGGGACTAGCGGGGGCGACCCAGTACTTC	CASSSGLAGATQYF
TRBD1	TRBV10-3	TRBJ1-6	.	TGTGCCACGCGGGCGGGGACAGGGGATAGTAATTCACCCCTCCACTTT	CATRAGTGDSNSPLHF
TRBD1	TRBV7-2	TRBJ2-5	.	TGTGCCAGCAGCTTATTCGGGACAGGGGATTGGGAGACCCAGTACTTC	CASSLFGTGDWETQYF
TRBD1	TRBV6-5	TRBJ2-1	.	TGTGCCAGCACGGACAGGGGGGGCTACAATGAGCAGTTCTTC	CASTDRGGYNEQFF
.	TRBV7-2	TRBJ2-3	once	TGTGCCAGCAGCTTAGAGGGCGGGCCTAGCACAGATACGCAGTATTTT	CASSLEGGPSTDTQYF
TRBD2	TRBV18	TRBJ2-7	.	TGTGCCAGCTCACCAAGAAACGGTGGACTAGCGGGAGAGCAGTACTTC	CASSPRNGGLAGEQYF
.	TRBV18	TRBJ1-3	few	TGTGCCAGCTCCCCGGACAGCCCCTCTGGAAACACCATATATTTT	CASSPDSPSGNTIYF
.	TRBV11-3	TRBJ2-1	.	TGTGCCAGCAGCCCGCGGGGCTCCTACAATGAGCAGTTCTTC	CASSPRGSYNEQFF
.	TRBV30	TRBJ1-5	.	TGTGCCTGGAGTAAGGGGCAGGGCGGTCAGCCCCAGCATTTT	CAWSKGQGGQPQHF
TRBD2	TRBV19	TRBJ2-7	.	TGTGCCAGTAGTATAGTCCTGCGGGAGACCTACGAGCAGTACTTC	CASSIVLRETYEQYF
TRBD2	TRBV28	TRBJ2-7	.	TGTGCCAGCAGTTCATCTAGCGGGTGGAGCTCCTACGAGCAGTACTTC	CASSSSSGWSSYEQYF